This T cell receptor (beta chain) was observed in a study of T cell responses to AZD1222 COVID-19 vaccine. Study observations and caveats: Among AZD1222 vaccinees, only 5 or 6 were seropositive at baseline. Donors were largely white British and mainly female; clonal diversity was possibly underestimated. Of spike-specific TCRs, nearly half reportedly target regions left unmutated in variants.

Recipients boosted at about 4 weeks or about 12 weeks are pooled. This CDR3 is built from 14 residues. Trimming removed 6 bases at V and 1 base at J, with 7 bases between. CDR1 is LNHDA, CDR2 SQIVND, per germline (reference sequence). Sequenced by immunoSEQ multiplex PCR; TCRdb stores in-frame clones only, minus some. The repertoire holds about 42,000 clones, with about 87% as singletons. A word on this clone: As yet, its antigen is unknown.

The sequence was obtained from an adult who received the AZD1222 COVID-19 vaccine. The genes are TRBV19 and TRBJ2-6; unclear D gene. Sequencing used peripheral blood, obtained 28 days after the second AZD1222 dose. The CDR3 sequence is CASSISSGANVLTF. The CDR3 DNA sequence: TGTGCCAGTAGCATCAGTTCTGGGGCCAACGTCCTGACTTTC. Full variable domain (rest looked up from reference TRBV19 and TRBJ2-6): DGGITQSPKYLFRKEGQNVTLSCEQNLNHDAMYWYRQDPGQGLRLIYYSQIVNDFQKGDIAEGYSVSREKKESFPLTVTSAQKNPTAFYLCASSISSGANVLTFGAGSRLTVL.